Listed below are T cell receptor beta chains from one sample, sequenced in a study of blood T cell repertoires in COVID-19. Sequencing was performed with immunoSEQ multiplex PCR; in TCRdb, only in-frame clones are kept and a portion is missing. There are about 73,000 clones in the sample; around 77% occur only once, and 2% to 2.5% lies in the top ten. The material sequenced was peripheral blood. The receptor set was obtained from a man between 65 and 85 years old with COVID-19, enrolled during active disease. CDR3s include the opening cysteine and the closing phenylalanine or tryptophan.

CDR3 protein: CASSMGLANEQFF
V gene: TRBV18

CDR3 protein: CASSPRLGSYNSPLHF
V gene: TRBV3-1/TRBV3-2

CDR3 protein: CASSHSTGDYEQYF
V gene: TRBV4-3

CDR3 protein: CATSRDLGLDSGANVLTF
V gene: TRBV15

CDR3 protein: CASSYSSRHTGELFF
V gene: TRBV6-5

CDR3 protein: CASGEGWEQYF
V gene: TRBV10-2

CDR3 protein: CASSLLVAAAYNEQFF
V gene: TRBV11-2

CDR3 protein: CASMGQDKLEAFF
V gene: TRBV28

CDR3 protein: CASTTGSGANVLTF
V gene: TRBV2

CDR3 protein: CASSQDIAGGRELFF
V gene: TRBV3-1/TRBV3-2

CDR3 protein: CASSPRGTYSTDTQYF
V gene: TRBV7-3

CDR3 protein: CASSSPLGVVPLNTGELFF
V gene: TRBV27

CDR3 protein: CASSPGQVRSGETQYF
V gene: TRBV14

CDR3 protein: CASSQRQGVTYEQYF
V gene: TRBV18

CDR3 protein: CASSLLSHNSNEQFF
V gene: TRBV14

CDR3 protein: CASRPTGMNGAFF
V gene: TRBV5-1

CDR3 protein: CASSARGGQASIPYNF
V gene: TRBV28

CDR3 protein: CAISESTGTNQPQHF
V gene: TRBV10-3

CDR3 protein: CASSRRSEAFF
V gene: TRBV28

CDR3 protein: CASSLGSTSGYEQYF
V gene: TRBV11-3

CDR3 protein: CSVQGARNEQFF
V gene: TRBV29-1

CDR3 protein: CASSNGQMNTEAFF
V gene: TRBV6-6

CDR3 protein: CASSLPDSYNEQFF
V gene: TRBV5-4

CDR3 protein: CASSFTSSYNEQFF
V gene: TRBV5-4

CDR3 protein: CASSFSGSSYNEQFF
V gene: TRBV5-1

CDR3 protein: CASSFSGETEAFF
V gene: TRBV7-2

CDR3 protein: CASSEWARNYGYTF
V gene: TRBV25-1

CDR3 protein: CASRGRPGQAPGYTF
V gene: TRBV19

CDR3 protein: CSASGEQGDTEAFF
V gene: TRBV20-1

CDR3 protein: CASSLDSEQYF
V gene: TRBV5-5

CDR3 protein: CASSHLGQGYGYTF
V gene: TRBV3-1/TRBV3-2

CDR3 protein: CATSDLPASGRDTQYF
V gene: TRBV24-1

CDR3 protein: CAISEPSFKPGQFF
V gene: TRBV10-3

CDR3 protein: CASSFFPGLAGERTGELFF
V gene: TRBV7-3

CDR3 protein: CASSFRGTSYTEAFF
V gene: TRBV7-2

CDR3 protein: CASSQPSTSGINIQYF
V gene: TRBV14

CDR3 protein: CASSDSEAFF
V gene: TRBV6-1

CDR3 protein: CASSQEVLTGQGYTF
V gene: TRBV4-3

CDR3 protein: CASSLVGDGYTF
V gene: TRBV5-6

CDR3 protein: CSVEQNRGVYGYTF
V gene: TRBV29-1

CDR3 protein: CATRPAGGQPQHF
V gene: TRBV12-3/TRBV12-4

CDR3 protein: CASSQQLNTEAFF
V gene: TRBV5-4

CDR3 protein: CASSQVALGQGLTSGYNEQFF
V gene: TRBV4-3

CDR3 protein: CASSLGPRTGLNTEAFF
V gene: TRBV5-1

CDR3 protein: CAWDRTATYEAFF
V gene: TRBV30

CDR3 protein: CASTQTGGSTGELFF
V gene: TRBV5-1

CDR3 protein: CATSGRGNEQFF
V gene: TRBV14

CDR3 protein: CARAGAYNEQFF
V gene: TRBV2

CDR3 protein: CASSLSSGGGVGYTF
V gene: TRBV7-2

CDR3 protein: CASSLRPLGQPQHF
V gene: TRBV7-2

CDR3 protein: CASSQDLAGTGNNQPQHF
V gene: TRBV4-3

CDR3 protein: CASSSQMNTEAFF
V gene: TRBV11-1

CDR3 protein: CATSGRGDTEAFF
V gene: TRBV24-1

CDR3 protein: CASKGGRVEGNIQYF
V gene: TRBV28